This entry lists 4 T cell receptor beta chains sequenced from one sample in a study of blood T cell repertoires in COVID-19. The data were produced by immunoSEQ multiplex PCR, yet TCRdb's version contains in-frame clones alone and is incomplete. Among about 50,000 clones, around 90% were seen once, and the ten largest hold more than 5.5%. Source material: peripheral blood. These TCRs come from a man aged 45-60 years with active COVID-19.

Concerning this clone itself: This same CDR3 is encoded by further DNA sequences in the sample. The chain has TRBV5-1 and TRBJ1-2; 7 bases line up with TRBD1. Germline assignment: CDR1 SGHRS and CDR2 YFSETQ. J was trimmed by 6 bases and V by 1 base; bases with no gene match: 3. The CDR3 is made up of 13 amino acids. DNA of the CDR3: TGCGCCAGCAGCTTGAGACAGGGAGATGGCTACACCTTC. This codes for CASSLRQGDGYTF.

The CDR3 sequence: CATSRGHRAESTEAFF. As DNA, the CDR3 is TGTGCCACCAGCAGGGGACATAGGGCAGAGTCGACTGAAGCTTTCTTT. This chain connects TRBV15 to TRBJ1-1, with D maybe TRBD1 (6 bases). V was trimmed by 3 bases and J by 5 bases, leaving 19 bases between them. CDR3 length: 16 residues. Germline V gives CDR1 LNHNV, CDR2 YYDKDF (reference sequence).

The gene calls are TRBV6-5 and TRBJ1-4, with 9 bases that match TRBD1. Per the germline V gene, CDR1 is MNHEY and CDR2 is SVGAGI. Losses at the gene ends were 6 bases for V and 1 base for J; bases not matched to a gene: 3. The CDR3 runs 15 residues. The CDR3, as DNA: TGTGCCAGCAGGGGACAGGGAGGAACTAATGAAAAACTGTTTTTT. Translation gives CASRGQGGTNEKLFF.

The chain recombines TRBV2 with TRBJ2-3; 16 bases align to TRBD2. The CDR3 runs to 19 residues. Germline trimming cut 0 bases from V and 2 bases from J; bases unmatched to any gene: 5. Germline-derived CDR1 and CDR2 are SNHLY and FYNNEI. In DNA, the CDR3 is TGTGCCAGCAGTGAAGCGGGGACTAGCGGGAGGGCTTACACAGATACGCAGTATTTT. Its translation is CASSEAGTSGRAYTDTQYF.